This T cell receptor (beta chain) was retrieved from a study of beta chain features in type 1 diabetes. Study background: Patients were similar to healthy donors in age and gender (as well as in cell yields). Study results and limitations: Small HLA sub-analyses could not settle whether HLA shapes TCRB rearrangement.

Donors underwent one heparinised blood draw, around 120 mL on average. Every isolated RNA sample was fully reverse transcribed, so sequencing captured expressed TCRB transcripts. It was found that naive, central memory and regulatory T cell samples averaged around 3.8 million reads. Libraries were prepared by immunoSEQ multiplex PCR; TCRdb keeps only in-frame clonotypes and omits some of them. This table has under 250,000 clones, roughly an eighth appearing once. V lost 1 base to trimming and J lost 10 bases, with 11 bases between them. The CDR3 sequence is 14 residues long. CDR1 and CDR2 from the germline V gene are SEHNR and FQNEAQ (reference sequence). This clone was seen a handful of times. Its matching antigen is unknown.

The source of this sequence is a woman between 35 and 50 years old in good health. The chain carries TRBV7-9 and TRBJ1-6, with D possibly being TRBD1 (6 bases). Source material: naive CD4+ T cells from blood. The CDR3 spells CASSLGDRPSPLHF. CDR3 in DNA: TGTGCCAGCAGCTTAGGAGACAGGCCCTCACCCCTCCACTTT.